A single sample gave rise to the 4 T cell receptor beta chains below, sequenced in a study of molecular identifiers for immune sequencing clone quantification. TCRdb re-called the PCR reads through MiXCR, storing one row per CDR3 protein. The table has over 600,000 distinct CDR3 sequences, less than 20% seen once. Sequences were obtained from naive CD8+ T cells from blood, with Jurkat cell RNA spiked in. Subset reported: FACS-sorted CD8+CD4-CCR7+CD45RA+ naive T cells. These receptors originate from a human donor in good health. Some libraries in this study had Jurkat cell RNA spiked in.

The CDR3 protein is CASSLRTGVLDEQYF. The CDR3 coding sequence is TGTGCCAGCAGTTTAAGGACAGGGGTTTTGGACGAGCAGTACTTC. The V gene is TRBV28, the J gene TRBJ2-7, with 9 bases lining up with TRBD1. CDR1 and CDR2 from the germline V gene are MDHEN and SYDVKM. J gave up 5 bases and V 2 bases, and 7 bases lay outside the gene matches. The CDR3 has 15 amino acids.

A remark on this clonotype: This clone may be a read error of a much larger clone one base away. Since no conserved phenylalanine or tryptophan closes the CDR3, a read error is the likely cause. V is TRBV20-1 and J is TRBJ2-2; a possible D gene is TRBD2 (5 bases). This CDR3 is 15 amino acids long. Trimming stripped 4 bases from V and 2 bases from J, with 14 bases between. Looked up from germline, CDR1 is DFQATT and CDR2 is SNEGSKA (reference sequence). The CDR3 protein is CSAKFQRINTGELFS. CDR3 DNA: TGCAGTGCTAAATTCCAGCGGATAAACACCGGGGAGCTGTTTTCT.

This clonotype was seen repeatedly, ten times or more. V is TRBV27 and J is TRBJ2-5; D is uncertain. Looked up from germline, CDR1 is MNHEY and CDR2 is SMNVEV (reference sequence). V was clipped by 3 bases and J by 4 bases, with 6 bases between them. The CDR3 is 12 residues long. CDR3 in amino acids: CASSFYGETQYF. Here the CDR3 DNA reads TGTGCCAGCAGTTTCTACGGAGAGACCCAGTACTTC.

Only a few counts were recorded for this clonotype. The rearrangement uses TRBV25-1 and TRBJ2-5, with 8 bases lining up with TRBD1. V lost 5 bases and J lost 5; bases outside the gene matches: 16. CDR1 is MGHDK, CDR2 SYGVNS, per germline. The CDR3 is 17 residues long. In DNA form, the CDR3 reads TGTGCCAGCAGTCTTAGCACAGGGGGTATCCCGTGGGAGACCCAGTACTTC. Translation: CASSLSTGGIPWETQYF.